This T cell receptor (beta chain) was retrieved from a study of cytomegalovirus exposure and HLA in healthy donors. Study summary: An early release of data contained approximately 80 million unique TCRs, which came from HLA-typed donors.

Findings and caveats of the study: In vitro data verified a few CMV-associated chains as specific for CMV antigens. In a later analysis, TCR association rates varied by HLA locus: DRB1 most, HLA-C fewest.

Regarding this clone: Antigen unknown.

CDR3 size: 14 residues. The V gene's germline CDR1 is MNHEY and CDR2 SVGAGI. V was trimmed by 7 bases and J by 2 bases, leaving 13 bases between them. The PCR made use of 60 Vbeta and 13 Jbeta primers. Sequencing used immunoSEQ multiplex PCR; TCRdb keeps in-frame clones, though not all of them. This sample has about 240,000 clones, with roughly 78% found just once. Sequencing was done on a sample of PBMCs. The rearrangement uses TRBV6-5 and TRBJ2-3; TRBD1 is a possible D gene (5 bases). This receptor was identified in a boy under 18 in good health and CMV-seronegative. CDR3: CASTLTGHTDTQYF. CDR3 DNA sequence: TGTGCCAGCACTCTAACAGGCCACACAGATACGCAGTATTTT.